This T cell receptor (beta chain) was sequenced in a study of spatial heterogeneity in lung cancer. Overall study context: Each unique TCR and UMI combination was seen more than ten times on average in raw reads.

This CDR3 comprises 14 residues. Germline lookup yields CDR1 KGHDR and CDR2 SFDVKD. J gave up 6 bases and V 5 bases, and 4 bases lay outside the gene matches. TCRdb reanalysed the 5' RACE reads using MiXCR and keeps one entry per CDR3 protein. The table includes about 20,000 distinct CDR3 sequences, 5.8% detected once. This clonotype was detected many times. Its antigen is not known. Being off target in a library aimed at alpha chains, this beta chain has a size of little meaning. Whole-study results and caveats: Tumoral mutation counts were tracked by counts of expanded intratumoral alpha and beta TCRs. For tumor T cells, estimated coverage reached only roughly 7% (alpha) and around 13% (beta).

Time point: sample taken at primary tumor resection. The cohort: 70 to 75 early-stage, untreated non-small cell lung cancer patients. The clonotype was recovered from a female donor with early-stage non-small cell lung cancer. The input for sequencing was lung tumor tissue, taken at surgery. This chain joins TRBV24-1 and TRBJ2-1; 9 bases are shared with TRBD2. Written as DNA, the CDR3 is TGTGCCACCAGTGGTAGCGGGAGATCCAATGAGCAGTTCTTC. Translation gives CATSGSGRSNEQFF.